The rows below give T cell receptor beta chains drawn from one sample of a study of OX40 agonist ivuxolimab in advanced cancers. TCRdb keeps only in-frame clones here, not all; method: immunoSEQ multiplex PCR. The table lists tens of thousands of clones, 80% to 90% of them singletons. The input for sequencing was CD4+ or CD8+ T cells sorted from blood, taken in a trial of the OX40 agonist ivuxolimab. The origin of the receptors is an adult with an advanced solid tumor such as melanoma, head and neck, liver or kidney cancer. The CDR3 runs from the conserved cysteine through the conserved F or W. The D gene is left open where the match is weak. A clone size is listed for some rows: how often the clone was seen (once, few, many), or a class if it is expanded.

j_call | v_call | d_call | clone_size | cdr3_nt | cdr3_aa
TRBJ2-7 | TRBV9 | . | . | TGTGCCAGCAGCGTAGCGATAGACGACGAGCAGTACTTC | CASSVAIDDEQYF
TRBJ1-5 | TRBV6-5 | . | . | TGTGCCAGCAGTTCTCAGGGTGGGGGTCAGCCCCAGCATTTT | CASSSQGGGQPQHF
TRBJ1-2 | TRBV30 | TRBD1 | . | TGTGCCTGGACCTCATCCGGGACAGGGGCACGGCGGTATGGCTACACCTTC | CAWTSSGTGARRYGYTF
TRBJ2-1 | TRBV7-9 | . | . | TGTGCCAGCACCCTGGGTCGGGGGCGCAATGAGCAGTTCTTC | CASTLGRGRNEQFF
TRBJ1-2 | TRBV18 | . | . | TGTGCCAGCTCACCACCTCAGGGCTATGGCTACACCTTC | CASSPPQGYGYTF
TRBJ2-7 | TRBV7-2 | . | . | TGTGCCAGCAGCCAAGATTTAACCTACGAGCAGTACTTC | CASSQDLTYEQYF
TRBJ2-2 | TRBV2 | TRBD2 | few | TGTGCCAGCAGGGGACTAGTCGGCACCGGGGAGCTGTTTTTT | CASRGLVGTGELFF
TRBJ1-4 | TRBV13 | . | . | TGTGCCAGCAGCTTACGGCAGACTAATGAAAAACTGTTTTTT | CASSLRQTNEKLFF
TRBJ2-2 | TRBV5-6 | TRBD1 | . | TGTGCCAGCAGCTTGTCAGGGGGCGCGAACACCGGGGAGCTGTTTTTT | CASSLSGGANTGELFF
TRBJ2-7 | TRBV7-9 | TRBD1 | . | TGTGCCAGCAGGAGACAGGGTGGAGACGAGCAGTACTTC | CASRRQGGDEQYF
TRBJ2-7 | TRBV5-1 | . | . | TGCGCCAGCAGCCATCCCGAACCCGGGGACAACTACGAGCAGTACTTC | CASSHPEPGDNYEQYF
TRBJ2-2 | TRBV10-3 | . | . | TGTGCCATCAGCTTTGGTGGAACCGGGGAGCTGTTTTTT | CAISFGGTGELFF
TRBJ1-1 | TRBV30 | . | few | TGTGCCTGGAGTGTACAGCTTTACACTGAAGCTTTCTTT | CAWSVQLYTEAFF
TRBJ1-1 | TRBV19 | . | . | TGTGCCAGTAGTATGCAGAGGAACACTGAAGCTTTCTTT | CASSMQRNTEAFF
TRBJ2-5 | TRBV11-3 | . | once | TGTGCCAGCAGCCCCCGGGACCCCAGACAAGAGACCCAGTACTTC | CASSPRDPRQETQYF
TRBJ2-5 | TRBV5-4 | . | . | TGTGCCAGCAGCCAGGCTGGGGGCCCTCAAGAGACCCAGTACTTC | CASSQAGGPQETQYF
TRBJ2-2 | TRBV5-1 | TRBD2 | . | TGCGCCAGCAGCCCCGGGGGGGGTAACACCGGGGAGCTGTTTTTT | CASSPGGGNTGELFF
TRBJ1-3 | TRBV6-5 | TRBD1 | . | TGTGCCAGCAGTTCTGCAGGGGGTTCTGGAAACACCATATATTTT | CASSSAGGSGNTIYF
TRBJ2-7 | TRBV6-6 | . | . | TGTGCCAGCAGTCAGGAAGCCTACGAGCAGTACTTC | CASSQEAYEQYF
TRBJ2-7 | TRBV13 | . | . | TGTGCCAGCAGCTTCCGGACGGGAGCCTACGAGCAGTACTTC | CASSFRTGAYEQYF
TRBJ1-3 | TRBV14 | . | . | TGTGCCAGCAGCCCGCACAGGATCTCTGGAAACACCATATATTTT | CASSPHRISGNTIYF
TRBJ2-2 | TRBV7-6 | TRBD1 | . | TGTGCCAGCAGCTTGGGACAGATGGTAGCCACCGGGGAGCTGTTTTTT | CASSLGQMVATGELFF
TRBJ2-5 | TRBV10-3 | TRBD2 | . | TGTGCCATCAGCCCCCGAGACGGTACTAGCGGCCAAGAGACCCAGTACTTC | CAISPRDGTSGQETQYF
TRBJ1-4 | TRBV7-2 | . | . | TGTGCCAGCAGCTTAGGGGGAACGGGGAGTTATGAAAAACTGTTTTTT | CASSLGGTGSYEKLFF
TRBJ2-2 | TRBV18 | . | . | TGTGCCAGCTCACCTACCCAACACGACACCGGGGAGCTGTTTTTT | CASSPTQHDTGELFF
TRBJ2-5 | TRBV7-6 | . | . | TGTGCCAGCAGCTTAGCGGGCGGAGTCCAAGAGACCCAGTACTTC | CASSLAGGVQETQYF
TRBJ1-3 | TRBV27 | . | . | TGTGCCAGCAGCCCAACGGTGCTGAGTACGATATCTGGAAACACCATATATTTT | CASSPTVLSTISGNTIYF
TRBJ2-1 | TRBV5-1 | TRBD2 | . | TGCGCCAGCAGCTTGGTGGCTAGCGGCTACAATGAGCAGTTCTTC | CASSLVASGYNEQFF
TRBJ2-5 | TRBV6-1 | TRBD2 | . | TGTGCCAGCAGTGAGTGGAGCGGGGGCCAAGAGACCCAGTACTTC | CASSEWSGGQETQYF
TRBJ2-2 | TRBV6-1 | . | . | TGTGCCAGCAGTTTAGACAGGGAGGTCGGGGAGCTGTTTTTT | CASSLDREVGELFF
TRBJ1-2 | TRBV4-1 | TRBD1 | few | TGCGCCAGCAGCCCGAAGGGACAGGGGAGAAACTATGGCTACACCTTC | CASSPKGQGRNYGYTF